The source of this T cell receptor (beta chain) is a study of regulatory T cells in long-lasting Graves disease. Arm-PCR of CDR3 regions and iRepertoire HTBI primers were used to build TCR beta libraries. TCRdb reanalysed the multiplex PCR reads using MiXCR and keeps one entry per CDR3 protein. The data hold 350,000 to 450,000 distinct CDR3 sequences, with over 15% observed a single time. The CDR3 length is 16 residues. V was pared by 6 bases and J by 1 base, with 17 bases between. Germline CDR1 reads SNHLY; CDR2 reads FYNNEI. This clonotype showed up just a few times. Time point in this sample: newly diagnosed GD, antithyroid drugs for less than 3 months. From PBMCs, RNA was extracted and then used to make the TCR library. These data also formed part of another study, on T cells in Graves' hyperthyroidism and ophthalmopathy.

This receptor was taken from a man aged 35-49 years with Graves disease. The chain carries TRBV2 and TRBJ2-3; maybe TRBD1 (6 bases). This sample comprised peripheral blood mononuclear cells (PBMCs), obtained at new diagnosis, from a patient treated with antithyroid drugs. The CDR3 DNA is TGTGCCAGCAGGAGGCGGACAGTAGAGCGCACAGATACGCAGTATTTT. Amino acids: CASRRRTVERTDTQYF.